The following is a TCR beta chain sequence with its context. This sample is part of a study of response to subunit inactivated influenza vaccine. TCRdb re-derived calls from the RT-PCR reads in MiXCR, one entry per CDR3 protein. This sample has hundreds of thousands of distinct CDR3 sequences; about 18% occur once, and the top ten carry roughly a tenth. The CDR3 runs to 14 residues. V gave up 5 bases and J gave up 2 bases, with 13 bases separating them. From germline, CDR1 is DFQATT and CDR2 SNEGSKA (reference sequence). The TCR was taken from a man aged 45-65 years who received an inactivated influenza vaccine. The chain is built from TRBV20-1 and TRBJ2-1; no firm D call. This material consisted of PBMCs from blood, taken 5 to 6 days after vaccination. CDR3 bases: TGCAGTGCTTCGGGCCCAACTGCCTACAATGAGCAGTTCTTC. This encodes CSASGPTAYNEQFF.